The 21 T cell receptor beta chains below all came from one sample that was sequenced in a study of shared clonotypes between healthy human individuals. Clones were read by immunoSEQ multiplex PCR, and TCRdb kept only the in-frame ones, dropping some. The sample has approximately 1.5 million clones, around 98% seen once. What was sequenced was naive CD4+ T cells sorted from blood. As to subset: CD45RA+ positively selected. The source is a young man in good health.

This clone was observed once. This chain links TRBV10-3 with TRBJ2-2, with D perhaps matching TRBD2 (6 bases). Germline lookup yields CDR1 ENHRY and CDR2 SYGVKD. Trimming removed 10 bases from V and 4 bases from J, with 7 bases in between. The CDR3 consists of 11 residues. CDR3 region: CASGVTGELFF. CDR3 nucleotide sequence: TGTGCCAGCGGGGTCACCGGGGAGCTGTTTTTT.

Here the CDR3 reads CASSVVGGVSYNEQFF. The CDR3 nucleotides are TGTGCCAGCAGCGTAGTAGGCGGGGTCTCCTACAATGAGCAGTTCTTC. V usage is TRBV9 and J usage is TRBJ2-1; D possibly corresponds to TRBD2 (6 bases). This CDR3 spans 16 amino acids. Germline assignment: CDR1 SGDLS and CDR2 YYNGEE. V lost 0 bases and J 0 bases, leaving 10 bases between the germline ends.

CDR3 sequence reads: CSVPRTGALDTQYF. The CDR3 DNA is TGCAGCGTTCCTAGGACAGGGGCATTAGATACGCAGTATTTT. The chain is built from TRBV29-1 and TRBJ2-3; 9 bases are a match to TRBD1. Unmatched junction bases numbered 8, after V lost 5 bases and J lost 5 bases. The length of the CDR3 is 14 residues. Germline V gene lookup returns CDR1 SQVTM and CDR2 ANQGSEA.

The rearrangement uses TRBV18 and TRBJ2-1, with 7 bases that match TRBD2. Losses at the gene ends were 1 base for V and 6 bases for J; bases not matched to a gene: 12. Germline values: CDR1 KGHSH, CDR2 LQKENI. The CDR3 runs to 17 residues. The CDR3 bases are TGTGCCAGCTCACCACTGCCTACTGCGGGAGTCGGCAATGAGCAGTTCTTC. This gives the protein CASSPLPTAGVGNEQFF. Together with reference TRBV18 and TRBJ2-1, the CDR3 gives the full variable domain: NAGVMQNPRHLVRRRGQEARLRCSPMKGHSHVYWYRQLPEEGLKFMVYLQKENIIDESGMPKERFSAEFPKEGPSILRIQQVVRGDSAAYFCASSPLPTAGVGNEQFFGPGTRLTVL.

The chain couples TRBV19 to TRBJ1-2; the match to TRBD1 covers 7 bases. Germline CDR1 reads LNHDA; CDR2 reads SQIVND (reference sequence). This CDR3 has 13 amino acids. CDR3 region: CAGRGGGPPGYTF. CDR3 sequence (DNA): TGTGCGGGGAGAGGAGGGGGCCCACCCGGCTACACCTTC.

The rearrangement links TRBV6-6 to TRBJ2-7; D is ambiguous. Trimming left V 5 bases short and J 3 bases short, with 8 bases between. This CDR3 comprises 12 residues. Per germline, CDR1 MNHNY and CDR2 SVGAGI (reference sequence). The CDR3 nucleotides are TGTGCCAGCAGTCGGTCCGACTACGAGCAGTACTTC. Translated, it gives CASSRSDYEQYF.

This rearrangement joins TRBV16 to TRBJ1-5; the D is unclear. Trimming pared 4 bases from V and 3 bases from J, leaving 4 bases between. CDR3 length: 12 residues. The germline V gene encodes CDR1 KGHSY and CDR2 FQNENV. DNA for the CDR3: TGTGCCAGCAGCCCGTTCAATCAGCCCCAGCATTTT. Residues: CASSPFNQPQHF.

This chain joins TRBV2 and TRBJ2-1; 7 bases fit TRBD2. Germline CDR1 is SNHLY and CDR2 is FYNNEI. V lost 3 bases, J lost 8 bases, and 7 bases stayed unmatched. The CDR3 has 14 amino acids. The CDR3 is CASSEGTKLYEQFF. CDR3 coding DNA: TGTGCCAGCAGTGAGGGGACTAAATTGTATGAGCAGTTCTTC.

This chain uses TRBV29-1 with TRBJ1-2, with D maybe TRBD1 (5 bases). This CDR3 has 15 amino acids. Germline V CDR1 and CDR2: SQVTM, ANQGSEA. V was shortened by 3 bases and J by 7 bases, with 21 bases between the two germline ends. The CDR3 region is CSVERGAGRNGGYTF. CDR3 coding DNA: TGCAGCGTTGAGCGAGGTGCAGGGAGGAACGGTGGCTACACCTTC. The complete variable domain, with remaining parts taken from reference TRBV29-1 and TRBJ1-2, reads SAVISQKPSRDICQRGTSLTIQCQVDSQVTMMFWYRQQPGQSLTLIATANQGSEATYESGFVIDKFPISRPNLTFSTLTVSNMSPEDSSIYLCSVERGAGRNGGYTFGSGTRLTVV.

The genes are TRBV7-9 and TRBJ1-3, with a possible D match to TRBD1 (6 bases). CDR1 and CDR2 (germline): SEHNR, FQNEAQ (reference sequence). The CDR3 spans 14 residues. V was shortened by 3 bases and J by 4 bases, with 10 bases between the two germline ends. The chain's CDR3 is CASSFRTAGNTIYF. For the CDR3, the DNA is TGTGCCAGCAGCTTTCGGACAGCGGGAAACACCATATATTTT.

Written as DNA, the CDR3 is TGCGCCAGCAGCCCAGGTCCCGGCGGGGAGCTGTTTTTT. Translation: CASSPGPGGELFF. This chain connects TRBV4-3 to TRBJ2-2; D unresolved. The V and J ends lost 4 bases and 7 bases respectively, with 10 bases between them. Germline CDR1 is LGHNA and CDR2 is YSLEER. This CDR3 region has 13 residues.

The genes are TRBV11-2 and TRBJ1-2, with TRBD1 matching over 8 bases. The CDR3 totals 15 residues. Germline V CDR1 and CDR2: SGHAT, FQNNGV. J lost 4 bases, V lost 0 bases, and 4 bases had no gene match. CDR3 loop: CASSLEGTGRYGYTF. DNA of the CDR3: TGTGCCAGCAGCTTAGAGGGGACAGGCCGCTATGGCTACACCTTC.

The rearrangement uses TRBV5-4 and TRBJ2-7; D perhaps matches TRBD2 (5 bases). Per germline, CDR1 SGHNT and CDR2 YYREEE (reference sequence). V lost 4 bases and J lost 3, with 14 bases in between. The CDR3 spans 14 residues. The CDR3, as DNA: TGTGCCAGCAGCGGTTCCGGGATCCGCTACGAGCAGTACTTC. It specifies CASSGSGIRYEQYF.

V gene TRBV6-1 combines with J gene TRBJ1-1; no definite D call. The CDR3 totals 14 residues. V dropped 6 bases and J dropped 1 base, with 12 bases sitting between them. Per germline, CDR1 MNHNS and CDR2 SASEGT. As DNA, the CDR3 is TGTGCCAGCAGCTCCCACGACGGGAACACTGAAGCTTTCTTT. It codes for CASSSHDGNTEAFF.

The chain joins TRBV6-5 to TRBJ2-1; D not resolved. Trimming removed 7 bases from V and 9 bases from J, with 10 bases in between. CDR1 MNHEY and CDR2 SVGAGI come from the germline V gene. This CDR3 comprises 11 residues. Here the CDR3 DNA reads TGTGCCAGCACTTCCTGGGGTGAGCAGTTCTTC. Translated: CASTSWGEQFF.

The rearrangement joins TRBV25-1 to TRBJ2-3; 10 nucleotides match TRBD2. V trimming: 3 bases; J trimming: 4 bases; junction bases outside the gene matches: 10. This CDR3 contains 17 residues. The germline V gene has CDR1 MGHDK and CDR2 SYGVNS. The CDR3 bases are TGTGCCAGCAGTGACCCTCCTAGCGGGAGTGTAGCAGATACGCAGTATTTT. This sequence encodes CASSDPPSGSVADTQYF. Variable domain in full (rest from reference TRBV25-1 and TRBJ2-3): EADIYQTPRYLVIGTGKKITLECSQTMGHDKMYWYQQDPGMELHLIHYSYGVNSTEKGDLSSESTVSRIRTEHFPLTLESARPSHTSQYLCASSDPPSGSVADTQYFGPGTRLTVL.

The genes are TRBV5-1 and TRBJ2-6; TRBD1 might be the D (5 bases). Germline CDR1 is SGHRS and CDR2 is YFSETQ. Trimming cost V 2 bases and J 1 base, with 19 bases left between them. The CDR3 runs to 19 residues. DNA for the CDR3: TGCGCCAGCAGCTTTGGGGCACAGGTGGTGGTGTCTGGGGCCAACGTCCTGACTTTC. This gives the protein CASSFGAQVVVSGANVLTF.

Comments on this clone: The same CDR3 is also encoded by other DNA sequences in this sample. This chain joins TRBV7-2 and TRBJ2-1; D gene uncertain. Germline values: CDR1 SGHTA, CDR2 FQGNSA. The CDR3 spans 15 residues. The V gene lost 5 bases and the J gene lost 0 bases, with 11 bases spanning the gap. The DNA for the CDR3 is TGTGCCAGCAGCCTGGCCCGGAGCTCCTACAATGAGCAGTTCTTC. Encoded protein: CASSLARSSYNEQFF.

This clone has a single count. The chain employs TRBV28 and TRBJ2-1; D unclear. CDR1 and CDR2 from the germline V gene are MDHEN and SYDVKM. Trimming pared 7 bases from V and 0 bases from J, leaving 19 bases between. This CDR3 region has 17 residues. CDR3 coding DNA: TGTGCCAGCACCTCTCTGCTTGGCGGTTACTCCTACAATGAGCAGTTCTTC. Translated, it gives CASTSLLGGYSYNEQFF.

The chain recombines TRBV20-1 with TRBJ2-1; no reliable D call. This CDR3 has 11 amino acids. V shed 6 bases and J shed 7 bases, with 10 bases lying between them. Germline CDR1 DFQATT, CDR2 SNEGSKA (reference sequence). CDR3 sequence: CSAPHFNEQFF. DNA for the CDR3: TGCAGTGCCCCTCATTTTAATGAGCAGTTCTTC.

The chain recombines TRBV7-9 with TRBJ2-5; D unresolved. Germline loops: CDR1 SEHNR, CDR2 FQNEAQ (reference sequence). There are 15 residues in the CDR3. Deletions cut 2 bases from V and 3 bases from J, with 13 bases between. Written as DNA, the CDR3 is TGTGCCAGCAGCTTACGGCCGGAAGATAAAGAGACCCAGTACTTC. It specifies CASSLRPEDKETQYF.